This T cell receptor beta chain was sequenced in a study of blood T cell repertoires in COVID-19 (dated by TCRdb to the early 2020s). Describing the broader study: Samples covering the acute and convalescent phases of COVID-19 were provided by collaborators in the United States, Italy and Spain. HLA class I and class II types, where available, came from metadata supplied by the sample provider rather than from assay-based typing. The material from the prospective study consisted of cDNA or gDNA derived from T cells, B-cell-depleted T cells, or PBMCs. The dataset comprised deeply sampled blood TCRbeta repertoires from subjects exposed to, actively infected with, or recovered from COVID-19. The sample metadata nearly always contained a de-identified subject ID, COVID-19 status, age in years and sex. Samples were obtained from the ongoing ImmuneRACE study (first 160 participants) and from roughly 1,300 subjects provided by 6 global collaborators. The repertoires were released in a freely available public database meant as a resource for research on the immune response to SARS-CoV-2.

Whole blood was collected in K2EDTA tubes by collaborating institutions according to the institutions' own protocols. For TCRbeta analysis, collaborators shipped samples as frozen whole blood, isolated PBMCs, or DNA extracted from either of those sample types. As concerns this clone: Its antigen is unknown. The sample holds no much larger clone one base away, and base qualities are not on file.

Overall results and qualifications from the work: How much clinical and demographic metadata was included differed by source and by participant, and the metadata was provided uncurated.

TCRbeta CDR3 regions were amplified from genomic DNA using the immunoSEQ Assay, a bias-controlled multiplex PCR. The original pipeline was this. The number of nucleated cells in each sample was estimated by amplification of reference gene primers within the assay. To quantify the absolute abundance of each unique TCRbeta CDR3 rearrangement, sequence reads were collapsed and filtered. Productive Simpson clonality was computed per sample as the square root of Simpson's diversity index over productive rearrangements. TCRdb limited this immuneACCESS table to in-frame rearrangements with V and J called. A share of clones is missing; checked studies link under half to unresolved V genes, and the rest is unexplained. The V and J calls and the clone size are those of that table, but D and trimming were determined from the DNA. For this sample the table gives 100,000 or so clones, of which approximately 80% were detected only once. Approximately 9% of the sample rests with the top ten.

The origin of this receptor is a woman between 65 and 79 years old with acute or convalescent COVID-19. The sample was peripheral blood.

The sequenced DNA is TGTGCCAGCAGTTTATTTGGGCAGGGGTATGGCTACACCTTC. Translation gives CASSLFGQGYGYTF. The rearranged chain carries TRBV27 and TRBJ1-2; possibly the D gene is TRBD1, per 6 matching bases. CDR1 MNHEY and CDR2 SMNVEV are derived from the germline V gene (reference sequence). Between the V and J ends, shortened by 1 base and 5 bases respectively, the junction contains 11 bases. The cysteine opens and the phenylalanine closes a CDR3 of 14 amino acids. Of the read, only the CDR3 DNA is kept; its 42 bases are in frame from base 1.